This T cell receptor (beta chain) was retrieved from a study of T cell repertoires in cytomegalovirus infection. Study-wide context: Well-studied HLA-B-restricted epitopes and recently identified HLA-C-restricted epitopes of CMV were both used in the study. Public TCR beta signatures provided an indication of both CMV infection and a matching HLA type. Study conclusions and caveats: The ex vivo response was dominated by HLA-C-restricted CMV-specific TCR beta clonotypes.

As for this clonotype: Antigen specificity is unknown.

TCRdb passed the reads through MiXCR, listing each CDR3 protein once. The sample holds about 830,000 distinct CDR3 sequences, 30% to 35% seen once. CDR3 length: 14 residues. CDR1 and CDR2 (germline): ENHRY, SYGVKD. The germline V and J ends were trimmed by 0 bases and 7 bases, with 11 bases remaining between them. This chain joins TRBV10-3 and TRBJ2-3; D is unclear. The sequenced sample was cultured CD8+ T cells from PBMCs, obtained from culture after CMV antigen stimulation. The TCR originated in a human donor in good health (CMV status not recorded). Some clones in this sample may be carry-over from other donors' samples. CDR3 residues: CAISESGGPNTQYF. The CDR3 nucleotides read TGTGCCATCAGTGAGTCGGGCGGCCCTAATACGCAGTATTTT.